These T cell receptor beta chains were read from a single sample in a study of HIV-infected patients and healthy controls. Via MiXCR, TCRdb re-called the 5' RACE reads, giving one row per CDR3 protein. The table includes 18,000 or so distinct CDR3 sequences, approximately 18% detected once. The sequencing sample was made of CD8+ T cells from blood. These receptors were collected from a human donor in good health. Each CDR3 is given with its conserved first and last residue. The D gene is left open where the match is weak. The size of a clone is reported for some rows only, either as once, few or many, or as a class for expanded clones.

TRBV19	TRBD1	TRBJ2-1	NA	CASSIDRDSYNEQFF	TGTGCCAGTAGTATTGACAGGGACTCCTACAATGAGCAGTTCTTC
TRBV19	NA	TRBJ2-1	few	CASSIATRSYNEQFF	TGTGCCAGTAGTATCGCGACGAGATCCTACAATGAGCAGTTCTTC
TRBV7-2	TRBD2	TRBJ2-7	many	CASGTGGSYEQYF	TGTGCCAGCGGGACGGGAGGAAGCTACGAGCAGTACTTC
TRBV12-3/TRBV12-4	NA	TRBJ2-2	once	CASSLTWTNTGELFF	TGTGCCAGCAGTCTGACATGGACGAACACCGGGGAGCTGTTTTTT
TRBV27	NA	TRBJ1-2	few	CARRKPDRLDGYTF	TGTGCCCGGCGCAAACCGGACAGATTAGATGGCTACACCTTC
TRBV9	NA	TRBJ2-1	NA	CASSARGFTYNEQFF	TGTGCCAGCAGCGCAAGGGGGTTCACCTACAATGAGCAGTTCTTC
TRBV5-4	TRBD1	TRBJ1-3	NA	CASSLRQGSFGNTIYF	TGTGCCAGCAGCCTGAGACAGGGATCGTTCGGAAACACCATATATTTT
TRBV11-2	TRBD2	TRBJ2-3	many	CASSSQREGLADTQYF	TGTGCCAGCAGCTCGCAGCGGGAGGGCCTTGCAGATACGCAGTATTTT
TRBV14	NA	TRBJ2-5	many	CASSQDLVGGQETQYF	TGTGCCAGCAGCCAAGATTTGGTGGGAGGCCAAGAGACCCAGTACTTC
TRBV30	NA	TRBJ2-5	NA	CAWNDDEETQYF	TGTGCCTGGAATGACGACGAAGAGACCCAGTACTTC
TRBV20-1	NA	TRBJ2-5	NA	CSARDRVVAVMSQYF	TGCAGTGCTAGAGATCGAGTTGTAGCGGTGATGTCCCAGTACTTC
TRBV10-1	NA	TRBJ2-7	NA	CASSGNRDTSYEQYF	TGCGCCAGCAGTGGGAACCGGGACACCTCCTACGAGCAGTACTTC
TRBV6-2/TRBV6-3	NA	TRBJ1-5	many	CASSEWAGTNQPQHF	TGTGCCAGCAGTGAGTGGGCAGGGACGAATCAGCCCCAGCATTTT
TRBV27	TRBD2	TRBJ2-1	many	CASSFGGSSEQFF	TGTGCCAGCAGTTTCGGCGGGAGTAGTGAGCAGTTCTTC
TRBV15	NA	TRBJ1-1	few	CATTRTNVDTEAFF	TGTGCCACCACAAGGACAAACGTGGACACTGAAGCTTTCTTT
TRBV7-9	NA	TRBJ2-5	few	CASSLVYGSSQETQYF	TGTGCCAGCAGCTTAGTTTACGGGAGTTCCCAAGAGACCCAGTACTTC
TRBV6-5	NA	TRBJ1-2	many	CASSYSYPGGVGAYGYTF	TGTGCCAGCAGTTACTCCTATCCCGGGGGAGTTGGCGCTTATGGCTACACCTTC
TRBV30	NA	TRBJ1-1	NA	CAWSHGGPMNTEAFF	TGTGCCTGGAGTCACGGGGGGCCCATGAACACTGAAGCTTTCTTT
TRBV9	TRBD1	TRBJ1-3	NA	CASSLGTGERTNTIYF	TGTGCCAGCAGCTTAGGGACAGGGGAACGTACAAACACCATATATTTT
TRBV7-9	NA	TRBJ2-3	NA	CVSERGGVYTDTQYF	TGTGTCAGCGAAAGGGGGGGCGTCTACACAGATACGCAGTATTTT
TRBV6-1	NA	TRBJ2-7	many	CASSWGDIYEQYF	TGTGCCAGCAGTTGGGGGGACATCTACGAGCAGTACTTC
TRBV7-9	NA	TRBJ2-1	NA	CASSLAGAPRDEQFF	TGTGCCAGCAGCTTAGCAGGGGCCCCCCGCGATGAGCAGTTCTTC
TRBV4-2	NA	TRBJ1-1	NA	CASSQEVGMNTEAFF	TGTGCCAGCAGCCAAGAGGTCGGGATGAACACTGAAGCTTTCTTT
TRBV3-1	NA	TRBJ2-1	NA	CASSQADYNEQFF	TGTGCCAGCAGCCAAGCGGACTACAATGAGCAGTTCTTC
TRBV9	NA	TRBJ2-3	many	CASSVDTDTQYF	TGTGCCAGCAGCGTAGACACAGATACGCAGTATTTT
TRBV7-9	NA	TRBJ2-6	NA	CASLGRISSGANVLTF	TGTGCCAGCCTGGGCAGAATTTCCTCTGGGGCCAACGTCCTGACTTTC